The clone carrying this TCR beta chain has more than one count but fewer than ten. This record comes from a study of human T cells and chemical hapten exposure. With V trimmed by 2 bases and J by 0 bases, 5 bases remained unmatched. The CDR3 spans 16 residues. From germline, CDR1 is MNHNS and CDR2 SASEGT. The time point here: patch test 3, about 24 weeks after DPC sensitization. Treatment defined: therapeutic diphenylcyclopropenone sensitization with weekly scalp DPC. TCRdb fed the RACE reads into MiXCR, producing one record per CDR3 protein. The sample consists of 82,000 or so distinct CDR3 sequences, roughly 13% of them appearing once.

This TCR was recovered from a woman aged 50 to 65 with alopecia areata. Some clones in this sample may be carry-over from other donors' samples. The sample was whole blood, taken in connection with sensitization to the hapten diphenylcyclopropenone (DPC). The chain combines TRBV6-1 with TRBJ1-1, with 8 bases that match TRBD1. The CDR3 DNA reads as TGTGCCAGCAGTGAACCAGGGACAGGTATGAACACTGAAGCTTTCTTT. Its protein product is CASSEPGTGMNTEAFF.